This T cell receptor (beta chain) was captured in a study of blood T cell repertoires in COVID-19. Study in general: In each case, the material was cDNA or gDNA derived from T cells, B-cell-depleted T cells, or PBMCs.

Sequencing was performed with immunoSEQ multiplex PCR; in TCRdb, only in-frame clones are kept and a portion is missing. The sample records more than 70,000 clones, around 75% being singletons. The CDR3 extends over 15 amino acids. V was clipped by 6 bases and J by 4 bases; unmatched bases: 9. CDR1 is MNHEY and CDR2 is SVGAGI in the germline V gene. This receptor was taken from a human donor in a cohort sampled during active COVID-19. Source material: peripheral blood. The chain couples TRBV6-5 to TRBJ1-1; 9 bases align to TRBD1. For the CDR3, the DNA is TGTGCCAGCAGCTCACAGGGGGCAAGGGGCACTGAAGCTTTCTTT. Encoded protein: CASSSQGARGTEAFF.